These T cell receptor beta chains were read from a single sample in a study of post-analysis software for immune sequencing data. TCRdb reprocessed the PCR reads with MiXCR, giving one entry per CDR3 protein. This sample carries a few hundred thousand distinct CDR3 sequences, approximately 34% of them seen once, and the ten largest clones take under 7%. The sequencing sample was made of blood. All receptors derive from a girl aged 2-17 years with multiple sclerosis. Both conserved end residues are part of each CDR3. The D gene is left open where the match is weak. Only some rows state a clone size, as once, few, many or a class for expanded clones.

clone size,D gene,J gene,V gene,CDR3 DNA,CDR3 protein
NA,NA,TRBJ2-1,TRBV5-6,TGTGCCAGCAGCCGGGACACTCAGCAGTTCTTC,CASSRDTQQFF
NA,NA,TRBJ1-2,TRBV12-3/TRBV12-4,TGTGCCAGCAGTTCCCAGGGACTGGGGAACTATGGCTACACCTTC,CASSSQGLGNYGYTF
NA,NA,TRBJ2-2,TRBV3-1,TGTGCCAGCAGCCCCTCGCCGGTAGCGCTCCTCACCGGGGAGCTGTTTTTT,CASSPSPVALLTGELFF
few,NA,TRBJ2-3,TRBV5-5,TGTGCCAGCAGCTCGGGCCTCGGGGATACGCAGTATTTT,CASSSGLGDTQYF
once,TRBD1,TRBJ1-2,TRBV6-4,TGTGCCGGCAGAGGGGACAGGGGTAGCTATGGCTACACCTTC,CAGRGDRGSYGYTF
NA,TRBD1,TRBJ1-4,TRBV6-6,TGTGCCAGCAGTGGGACAGGGATTCGCGAAAAACTGTTTTTT,CASSGTGIREKLFF
few,NA,TRBJ2-2,TRBV5-6,TGTGCCAGCAGCTTGATTACTAGTGATACCGGGGAGCTGTTTTTT,CASSLITSDTGELFF
few,TRBD2,TRBJ2-3,TRBV7-2,TGTGCCAGCAGCTTAGGAGCGGGGGGGCCCGCAGATACGCAGTATTTT,CASSLGAGGPADTQYF
few,NA,TRBJ2-1,TRBV6-2/TRBV6-3,TGTGCCAGCATGAGGAGGGGTGAGCAGTTCTTC,CASMRRGEQFF
NA,NA,TRBJ2-3,TRBV25-1,TGTGCCAGCACCCTCGGGGTCCCAGATACGCAGTATTTT,CASTLGVPDTQYF
few,NA,TRBJ1-5,TRBV9,TGTGCCAGCAGCGTAGGCAAGCGGAGCAATCAGCCCCAGCATTTT,CASSVGKRSNQPQHF
NA,TRBD1,TRBJ1-2,TRBV15,TGTGCCACCAGCAGAGCTGGGACAGGGGTAAATGGCTACACCTTC,CATSRAGTGVNGYTF
NA,TRBD2,TRBJ2-1,TRBV28,TGTGCCAGCAGTTTTTGGGGTAGCGGGGGGGTCGTCGTGTATGAGCAGTTCTTC,CASSFWGSGGVVVYEQFF
NA,NA,TRBJ1-1,TRBV18,TGTGCCAGCTCACCACTACGCCCGAACACTGAAGCTTTCTTT,CASSPLRPNTEAFF
NA,NA,TRBJ2-1,TRBV29-1,TGCAGCGTTGAGGGTCAGGGACTCCATGAGCAGTTCTTC,CSVEGQGLHEQFF
NA,NA,TRBJ2-5,TRBV12-3/TRBV12-4,TGTGCCAGCAGTCCCAGGGAGGGGGCAGAGACCCAGTACTTC,CASSPREGAETQYF
NA,NA,TRBJ2-5,TRBV4-1,TGCGCCAGCAGCCAATCACAGGGGGAGGGAGAGACCCAGTACTTC,CASSQSQGEGETQYF
once,NA,TRBJ2-2,TRBV18,TGTGCCAGCTCTCAGACCCATCTCAACACCGGGGAGCTGTTTTTT,CASSQTHLNTGELFF
NA,NA,TRBJ2-3,TRBV4-1,TGCGCCAGCAGCCAAGTGGGCCGCACAGATGCGCAGTATTTT,CASSQVGRTDAQYF
NA,TRBD1,TRBJ1-1,TRBV12-3/TRBV12-4,TGTGCCAGCAAAGCAGGGGGAGGCACTGAAGCTTTCTTT,CASKAGGGTEAFF
NA,TRBD1,TRBJ1-1,TRBV29-1,TGCAGCGTTCCGGACAGGGGTGGCGCTGAAGCTTTCTTT,CSVPDRGGAEAFF
NA,NA,TRBJ1-2,TRBV12-3/TRBV12-4,TGTGCCAGCAGTACCGCACAGGGAATAAACTATGGCTACACCTTC,CASSTAQGINYGYTF
once,NA,TRBJ1-1,TRBV11-2,TGTGCCAGCAGCTTATCATCAGGGGTATTGGCTGAAGCTTTCTTT,CASSLSSGVLAEAFF
NA,NA,TRBJ2-1,TRBV9,TGTGCCAGCAGCGAGCCCCCCCGTTTCTATCACTCCTACAATGAGCAGTTCTTC,CASSEPPRFYHSYNEQFF
few,TRBD1,TRBJ2-7,TRBV2,TGTGCCAGCTCCGAGGGGTCCAGGGGGCTCGAGCAGTACTTC,CASSEGSRGLEQYF
NA,NA,TRBJ1-5,TRBV7-2,TGTGCCAGCAGCTTAAGGGCGGAGTATAGCAATCAGCCCCAGCATTTT,CASSLRAEYSNQPQHF
NA,NA,TRBJ2-3,TRBV2,TGTGCCAGCAGTGAAGGCACATGGACAGCCTTATTCACAGATACGCAGTATTTT,CASSEGTWTALFTDTQYF
many,TRBD1,TRBJ2-3,TRBV15,TGTGCCACCAGCAGTCTCCTCGACAGGGCCTTGATTCATACGCAGTATTTT,CATSSLLDRALIHTQYF
NA,NA,TRBJ2-7,TRBV20-1,TGCAGTGCTAGCATAGGGTGGGGGTCCTACGAGCAGTACTTC,CSASIGWGSYEQYF
NA,NA,TRBJ1-6,TRBV12-3/TRBV12-4,TGTGCCAGCAGTCCCCAGACCCGGGATTCACCCCTCCACTTT,CASSPQTRDSPLHF
few,TRBD2,TRBJ2-3,TRBV5-1,TGTGCCAGCAGTCTAGCGGGGGACACAGATACGCAGTATTTT,CASSLAGDTDTQYF
NA,NA,TRBJ2-5,TRBV20-1,TGCAGTGCTCCACTGCTCCCAGGGCGAGTCGAGACCCAGTACTTC,CSAPLLPGRVETQYF
NA,TRBD1,TRBJ1-5,TRBV7-6,TGTGCCAGCAGCCCCACTACAGGGGTCAATCAGCCCCAGCATTTT,CASSPTTGVNQPQHF
few,NA,TRBJ2-5,TRBV12-3/TRBV12-4,TGTGCCAGCAGTATCCAAATCCAAGAGACCCAGTACTTC,CASSIQIQETQYF
once,TRBD1,TRBJ2-3,TRBV12-3/TRBV12-4,TGTGCCAGCAGTTCGGGACAGGGGTGGGATACGCAGTATTTT,CASSSGQGWDTQYF
NA,NA,TRBJ2-1,TRBV15,TGTGCCACCAGCAGAGAGGGCCCCGGATATGAGCAGTTCTTC,CATSREGPGYEQFF
few,NA,TRBJ1-2,TRBV29-1,TGCAGCGTTGATACAGGGTCTAACTATGGCTACACCTTC,CSVDTGSNYGYTF
few,NA,TRBJ2-1,TRBV27,TGTGCCAGCAGTTTATCGGTACCTTCCTACAATGAGCAGTTCTTC,CASSLSVPSYNEQFF
NA,TRBD1,TRBJ1-1,TRBV5-6,TGTGCCAGCAGCTTGGCGACAGGGACCTCCCGGGGCACTGAAGCTTTCTTT,CASSLATGTSRGTEAFF